These 2 T cell receptor beta chains were all obtained from the same sample, sequenced in a study of HIV-infected children after antiretroviral therapy interruption. Unique molecular identifiers were included in an RNA-based 3' RACE TCR library. MiXCR was run by TCRdb on the 3' RACE reads, yielding one entry per CDR3 protein. Of about 89,000 distinct CDR3 sequences in the sample, approximately 6.9% were seen once. The treatment was: PENTA 11 planned treatment interruption arm or continuous ART arm. The material was CD45RA+ CD4+ T cells from PBMCs, pooled from several time points, obtained from a donor given antiretroviral therapy, either interrupted or continuous. The sample's subset: naive CD4+ CD45RA+ CD45RO- T cells. The receptors originated from a pool of human donors with HIV.

At least ten counts were recorded for this clonotype. The gene calls are TRBV6-5 and TRBJ2-2, with D tentatively TRBD1 (6 bases). This CDR3 is 15 amino acids long. V lost 6 bases to trimming and J lost 1 base, with 12 bases between them. Germline V gene data show CDR1 as MNHEY and CDR2 as SVGAGI. The CDR3 bases are TGTGCCAGCAGCTCGGCGACAGGGAACACCGGGGAGCTGTTTTTT. Translating it yields CASSSATGNTGELFF.

This clonotype has a count of ten or more. V gene TRBV19 combines with J gene TRBJ2-3; 11 nucleotides match TRBD1. The germline V gene has CDR1 LNHDA and CDR2 SQIVND (reference sequence). After removal of 8 bases from V and 2 bases from J, the junction contained 9 bases not matched to a gene. The CDR3 has 16 amino acids. The CDR3 reads CASSVGTGGPTDTQYF. As DNA, the CDR3 is TGTGCCAGTTCGGTCGGGACAGGGGGTCCCACAGATACGCAGTATTTT.